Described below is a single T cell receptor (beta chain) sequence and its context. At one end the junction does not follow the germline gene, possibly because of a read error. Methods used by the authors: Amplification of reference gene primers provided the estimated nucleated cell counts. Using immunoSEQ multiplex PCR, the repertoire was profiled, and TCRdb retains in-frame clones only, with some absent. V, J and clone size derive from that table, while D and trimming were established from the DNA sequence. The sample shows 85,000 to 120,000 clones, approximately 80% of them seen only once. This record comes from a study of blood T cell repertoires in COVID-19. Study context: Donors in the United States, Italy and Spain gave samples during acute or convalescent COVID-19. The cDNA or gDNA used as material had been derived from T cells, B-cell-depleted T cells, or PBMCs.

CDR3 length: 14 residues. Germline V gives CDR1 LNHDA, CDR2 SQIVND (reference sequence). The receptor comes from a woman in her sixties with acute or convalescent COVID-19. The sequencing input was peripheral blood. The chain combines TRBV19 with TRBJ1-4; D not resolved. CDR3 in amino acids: CASSIGRANEKLFF. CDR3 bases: TGTGCCAGTAGCATAGGGAGAGCTAATGAAAAACTGTTTTTT.